These 7 T cell receptor beta chains originate from one sample sequenced in a study of T cell changes during pregnancy in multiple sclerosis. The protocol was immunoSEQ multiplex PCR, while the TCRdb copy is restricted to in-frame clones and leaves out a portion. The table has 59,000 or so clones, about 90% seen once. The source was peripheral blood, collected in the third trimester of pregnancy. The receptors were sampled from a female donor in good health, enrolled as a control in a pregnancy study.

The chain uses TRBV5-1 and TRBJ1-1; no firm D call. The germline V and J ends were trimmed by 1 base and 3 bases, with 7 bases remaining between them. This CDR3 spans 13 amino acids. Germline CDR1 reads SGHRS; CDR2 reads YFSETQ. The CDR3 loop reads CASSLNSDTEAFF. In DNA form, the CDR3 reads TGCGCCAGCAGCTTGAATTCCGACACTGAAGCTTTCTTT.

V gene TRBV12-5 combines with J gene TRBJ2-7, with 9 bases lining up with TRBD1. J lost 3 bases, V lost 0 bases, and 6 bases had no gene match. From germline, CDR1 is LGHNT and CDR2 FRNRAP. The length of the CDR3 is 16 residues. CDR3 sequence reads: CASGLVLRDRDYEQYF. The CDR3 coding sequence is TGTGCTAGTGGTTTGGTACTGAGGGACAGGGACTACGAGCAGTACTTC.

This rearrangement joins TRBV4-2 to TRBJ1-6; D is possibly TRBD1 (6 bases). In germline, CDR1 is LGHNA, CDR2 YNFKEQ. This CDR3 has 16 residues. Trimming took off 4 bases at V and 0 bases at J, with 10 bases between the two ends. The CDR3: CASSLGQSSYNSPLHF. CDR3 nucleotides: TGTGCCAGCAGCCTCGGACAGAGCTCCTATAATTCACCCCTCCACTTT.

The rearrangement joins TRBV5-1 to TRBJ1-5; D might be TRBD1 (5 bases). Germline lookup yields CDR1 SGHRS and CDR2 YFSETQ. The CDR3 consists of 15 residues. V lost 5 bases and J lost 4, with 16 bases in between. CDR3 sequence reads: CASRLGTNGNQPQHF. The CDR3 coding sequence is TGCGCCAGCAGACTCGGGACTAATGGAAATCAGCCCCAGCATTTT.

V is TRBV5-4 and J is TRBJ2-7; D is possibly TRBD1 (6 bases). CDR1 and CDR2 (germline): SGHNT, YYREEE (reference sequence). The V end lost 4 bases, the J end lost 4 bases, and 9 bases lay between the germline ends. The length of the CDR3 is 12 residues. CDR3 sequence (DNA): TGTGCCAGCAGCCCTACAGGGTACGAGCAGTACTTC. This codes for CASSPTGYEQYF.

In its sample, this clone was seen a few times. The chain links TRBV9 to TRBJ1-1; D may be TRBD1 (6 bases). V was clipped by 0 bases and J by 1 base, with 7 bases between them. The CDR3 extends over 14 amino acids. CDR1 SGDLS and CDR2 YYNGEE come from the germline V gene. The CDR3 DNA sequence: TGTGCCAGCAGCGTAGTACAGGGGAACACTGAAGCTTTCTTT. This translates into CASSVVQGNTEAFF. The variable domain in full, completed from reference TRBV9 and TRBJ1-1, reads DSGVTQTPKHLITATGQRVTLRCSPRSGDLSVYWYQQSLDQGLQFLIQYYNGEERAKGNILERFSAQQFPDLHSELNLSSLELGDSALYFCASSVVQGNTEAFFGQGTRLTVV.

J is TRBJ2-7 and V is TRBV2; 10 positions match TRBD2. This CDR3 is 16 amino acids long. The V segment lost 6 bases and the J segment 0 bases; nucleotides outside the gene matches: 8. CDR1 SNHLY and CDR2 FYNNEI come from the germline V gene. The CDR3 loop reads CASRLAGGRSSYEQYF. CDR3 coding DNA: TGTGCCAGCAGATTAGCGGGAGGACGTTCCTCCTACGAGCAGTACTTC.